This is a list of T cell receptor beta chains from one sample in a study of cytomegalovirus exposure and HLA in healthy donors. The data were produced by immunoSEQ multiplex PCR, yet TCRdb's version contains in-frame clones alone and is incomplete. The sample holds some 190,000 clones, roughly four fifths seen once. Input material: PBMCs. Every receptor here comes from a woman in her twenties or thirties in good health and CMV-seropositive. Both conserved end residues are part of each CDR3. A D gene is named only where the DNA matches it firmly. Clone size is given for some rows only: seen once, a few or many times, or a class if the clone is expanded.

D: .
J: TRBJ1-1
V: TRBV19
size: once
DNA: TGTGCCAGTAAGGTGGCAGGGGTTATGAACACTGAAGCTTTCTTT
CDR3: CASKVAGVMNTEAFF

D: .
J: TRBJ2-7
V: TRBV5-1
size: .
DNA: TGCGCCAGCAGCTTGGACGGGAGAAGGAACGAGCAGTACTTC
CDR3: CASSLDGRRNEQYF

D: TRBD1
J: TRBJ2-1
V: TRBV29-1
size: .
DNA: TGCAGCACCCGGGACAGCTACAATGAGCAGTTCTTC
CDR3: CSTRDSYNEQFF

D: .
J: TRBJ1-1
V: TRBV18
size: once
DNA: TGTGCCAGCTCACCAAAGGGGTATGAGAACACTGAAGCTTTCTTT
CDR3: CASSPKGYENTEAFF

D: .
J: TRBJ1-5
V: TRBV11-3
size: .
DNA: TGTGCCGTAGGTCGGGGGGATCAGCCCCAGCATTTT
CDR3: CAVGRGDQPQHF

D: TRBD1
J: TRBJ2-7
V: TRBV6-1
size: .
DNA: TGTGCCAGCAGGTCGGACAGGGCTACCTACGAGCAGTACTTC
CDR3: CASRSDRATYEQYF

D: .
J: TRBJ1-1
V: TRBV28
size: .
DNA: TGTGCCAGCAGTTTAACGTTCACAACGAACACTGAAGCTTTCTTT
CDR3: CASSLTFTTNTEAFF

D: TRBD1
J: TRBJ1-4
V: TRBV5-5
size: .
DNA: TGTGCCAGCAGCTGGGTGACAGGGACTAATGAAAAACTGTTTTTT
CDR3: CASSWVTGTNEKLFF

D: TRBD2
J: TRBJ2-1
V: TRBV14
size: once
DNA: TGTGCCAGCAGCCAGGGTTGGGCGGGAGGAGCCTACAATGAGCAGTTCTTC
CDR3: CASSQGWAGGAYNEQFF

D: TRBD1
J: TRBJ1-2
V: TRBV27
size: .
DNA: TGTGCCAGCAGTTCCACAGGGGGCTTTGGCTACACCTTC
CDR3: CASSSTGGFGYTF

D: .
J: TRBJ2-7
V: TRBV10-3
size: .
DNA: TGTGCCATCAGTGTGAGGGCCGAGCAGTACTTC
CDR3: CAISVRAEQYF

D: .
J: TRBJ2-7
V: TRBV11-2
size: .
DNA: TGTGCCAGCAGCTTAGCGGGGAGTAACTCCTACGAGCAGTACTTC
CDR3: CASSLAGSNSYEQYF

D: .
J: TRBJ2-1
V: TRBV4-2
size: .
DNA: TGTGCCAGCAGCCAAGAGTTCTCCGCCTACAATGAGCAGTTCTTC
CDR3: CASSQEFSAYNEQFF

D: .
J: TRBJ2-7
V: TRBV10-3
size: .
DNA: TGTGCCATCAGGCCACAGGCCTCCTACGAGCAGTACTTC
CDR3: CAIRPQASYEQYF

D: TRBD1
J: TRBJ2-7
V: TRBV5-5
size: .
DNA: TGTGCCAGCAGCTTGGGGACAGGGGTTGCGCAGCAGTACTTC
CDR3: CASSLGTGVAQQYF

D: TRBD1
J: TRBJ2-7
V: TRBV10-2
size: .
DNA: TGCGCCAGCTGTCGAATCGACAGGGGGCTGGACGAGCAGTACTTC
CDR3: CASCRIDRGLDEQYF

D: .
J: TRBJ2-1
V: TRBV29-1
size: .
DNA: TGCAGCGTTGAGGAGGGGGGGCTTGACAATGAGCAGTTCTTC
CDR3: CSVEEGGLDNEQFF

D: TRBD1
J: TRBJ2-5
V: TRBV6-5
size: .
DNA: TGTGCCAGCAGTTACTCGAGGGACAGGGTTGGGGAGCAGTACTTC
CDR3: CASSYSRDRVGEQYF

D: .
J: TRBJ1-1
V: TRBV6-5
size: .
DNA: TGTGCCAGCAGTTTTTCCAGGGATTCCCGCGAGGCTTTCTTT
CDR3: CASSFSRDSREAFF